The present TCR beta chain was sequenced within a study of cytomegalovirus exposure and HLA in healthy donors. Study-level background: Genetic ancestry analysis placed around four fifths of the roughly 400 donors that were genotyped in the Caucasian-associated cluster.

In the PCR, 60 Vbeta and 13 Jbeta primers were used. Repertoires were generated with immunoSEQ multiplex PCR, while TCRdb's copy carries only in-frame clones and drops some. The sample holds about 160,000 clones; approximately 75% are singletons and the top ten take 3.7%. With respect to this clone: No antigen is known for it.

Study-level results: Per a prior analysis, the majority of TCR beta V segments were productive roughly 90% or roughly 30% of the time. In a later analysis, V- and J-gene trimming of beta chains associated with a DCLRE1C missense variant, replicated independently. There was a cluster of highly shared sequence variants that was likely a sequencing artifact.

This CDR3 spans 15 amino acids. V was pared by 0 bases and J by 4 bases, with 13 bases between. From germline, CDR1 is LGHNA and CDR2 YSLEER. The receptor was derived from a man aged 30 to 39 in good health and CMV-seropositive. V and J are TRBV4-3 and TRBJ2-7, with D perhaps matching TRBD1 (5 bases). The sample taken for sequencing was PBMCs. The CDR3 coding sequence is TGCGCCAGCAGCCAAGAACATAGCAGGGTGTACGAGCAGTACTTC. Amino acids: CASSQEHSRVYEQYF.